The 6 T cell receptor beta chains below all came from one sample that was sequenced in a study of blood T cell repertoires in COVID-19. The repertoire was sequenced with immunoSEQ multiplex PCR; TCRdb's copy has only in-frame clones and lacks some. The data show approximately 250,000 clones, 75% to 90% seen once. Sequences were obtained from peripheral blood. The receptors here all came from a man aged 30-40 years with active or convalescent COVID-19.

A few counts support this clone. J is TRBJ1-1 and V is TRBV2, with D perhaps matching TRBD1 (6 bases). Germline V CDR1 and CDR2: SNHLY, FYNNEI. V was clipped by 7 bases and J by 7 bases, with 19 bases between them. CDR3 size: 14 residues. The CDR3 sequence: CASTALGARGEAFF. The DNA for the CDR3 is TGTGCCAGCACCGCCCTGGGGGCGCGCGGTGAAGCTTTCTTT.

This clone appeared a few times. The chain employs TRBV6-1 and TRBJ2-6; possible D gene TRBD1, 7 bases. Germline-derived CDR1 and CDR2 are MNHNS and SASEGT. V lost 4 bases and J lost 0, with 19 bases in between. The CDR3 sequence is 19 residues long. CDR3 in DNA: TGTGCCAGCAGTGTATCGACCGGGACAGCGGGCTCTGGGGCCAACGTCCTGACTTTC. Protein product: CASSVSTGTAGSGANVLTF.

CDR3 amino acids: CASSYVYYEQYF. The CDR3 region has the DNA TGTGCCAGCAGTTACGTTTACTACGAGCAGTACTTC. This chain uses TRBV6-2 or TRBV6-3 with TRBJ2-7; D is unclear. Trimming stripped 2 bases from V and 3 bases from J, with 5 bases between. The germline V gene encodes CDR1 MNHEY and CDR2 SVGEGT. This CDR3 has 12 residues.

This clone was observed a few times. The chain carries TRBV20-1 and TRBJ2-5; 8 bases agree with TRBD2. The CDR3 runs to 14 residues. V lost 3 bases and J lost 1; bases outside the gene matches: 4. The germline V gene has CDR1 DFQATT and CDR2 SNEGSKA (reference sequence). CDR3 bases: TGCAGTGCTAGTGAGCGGGGGAGCCAAGAGACCCAGTACTTC. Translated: CSASERGSQETQYF.

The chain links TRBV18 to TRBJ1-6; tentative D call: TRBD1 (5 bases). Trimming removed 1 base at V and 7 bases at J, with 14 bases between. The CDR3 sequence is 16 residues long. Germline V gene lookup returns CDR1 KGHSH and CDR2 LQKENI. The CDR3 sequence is CASSPRGAGLNSPLHF. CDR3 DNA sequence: TGTGCCAGCTCACCACGCGGAGCAGGGCTAAATTCACCCCTCCACTTT.

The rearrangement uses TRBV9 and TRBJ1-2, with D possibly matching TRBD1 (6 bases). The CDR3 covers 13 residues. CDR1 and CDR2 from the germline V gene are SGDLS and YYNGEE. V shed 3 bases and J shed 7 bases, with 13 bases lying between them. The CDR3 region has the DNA TGTGCCAGCAGCGCATCAGGGGCCGCTGGCTACACCTTC. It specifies CASSASGAAGYTF.